Following are 19 T cell receptor beta chains from one sample sequenced in a study of blood T cell repertoires in COVID-19. Profiled with immunoSEQ multiplex PCR; TCRdb holds only in-frame clones, not every one. Of 130,000 to 150,000 clones in the sample, 85% to 90% are singletons; the top ten hold less than 45%. The sample was peripheral blood. The receptors here all came from a man in his fifties or sixties who had recovered from COVID-19.

The rearrangement uses TRBV5-1 and TRBJ2-5, with D possibly matching TRBD1 (6 bases). The CDR3 totals 14 residues. The V end was cut by 2 bases, the J end by 5 bases, with 13 bases between. Germline CDR1 reads SGHRS; CDR2 reads YFSETQ. The CDR3 bases are TGCGCCAGCAGCTTAAGGGACATGGGGGAGACCCAGTACTTC. This encodes CASSLRDMGETQYF.

The chain combines TRBV11-2 with TRBJ2-7, with D possibly being TRBD2 (7 bases). The CDR3 has 15 amino acids. V lost 1 base, J lost 5 bases, and 15 bases lay in between. Germline CDR1 reads SGHAT; CDR2 reads FQNNGV. CDR3 nucleotides: TGTGCCAGCAGCTTAGTTGGGGGCAGCGGGAACGAGCAGTACTTC. This gives the protein CASSLVGGSGNEQYF.

The J gene is TRBJ1-3, the V gene TRBV9; D is unclear. CDR3 length: 14 amino acids. The V gene lost 4 bases and the J gene lost 0 bases, with 8 bases spanning the gap. CDR1 is SGDLS, CDR2 YYNGEE, per germline. The CDR3 DNA sequence: TGTGCCAGCAGCCCGACTTACTCTGGAAACACCATATATTTT. It translates to CASSPTYSGNTIYF.

This clone was observed once. V and J are TRBV30 and TRBJ2-2, with D possibly matching TRBD1 (6 bases). The V end was cut by 3 bases, the J end by 6 bases, with 8 bases between. CDR3 length: 12 residues. Germline assignment: CDR1 GTSNPN and CDR2 SVGIG (reference sequence). This chain's CDR3 is CAWRQGPGELFF. CDR3 sequence (DNA): TGTGCCTGGAGACAGGGACCCGGGGAGCTGTTTTTT. Complete variable domain (other parts from reference TRBV30 and TRBJ2-2): SQTIHQWPATLVQPVGSPLSLECTVEGTSNPNLYWYRQAAGRGLQLLFYSVGIGQISSEVPQNLSASRPQDRQFILSSKKLLLSDSGFYLCAWRQGPGELFFGEGSRLTVL.

The V call is TRBV7-2, the J call TRBJ2-6; 8 bases match TRBD1. Trimming cost V 4 bases and J 2 bases; bases outside gene matches: 4. Germline assignment: CDR1 SGHTA and CDR2 FQGNSA. The CDR3 extends over 16 amino acids. CDR3 DNA sequence: TGTGCCAGCAGCTGGAGGACAGGGCCTGGGGCCAACGTCCTGACTTTC. Translated: CASSWRTGPGANVLTF.

The chain carries TRBV5-8 and TRBJ2-1, with a tentative D call TRBD2 (5 bases). The CDR3 is 14 residues long. Per germline, CDR1 SGHTS and CDR2 YDEGEE. The ends were cut back, 1 base at V and 8 bases at J, with 13 bases in the middle. Here the CDR3 reads CASSLRGSMDEQFF. DNA of the CDR3: TGTGCCAGCAGCTTGCGGGGTTCGATGGATGAGCAGTTCTTC.

The chain recombines TRBV30 with TRBJ1-1; D unresolved. The length of the CDR3 is 12 residues. Germline values: CDR1 GTSNPN, CDR2 SVGIG (reference sequence). Deletions cut 6 bases from V and 0 bases from J, with 8 bases between. The CDR3 sequence: CACCGVNTEAFF. CDR3 bases: TGTGCCTGCTGCGGCGTGAACACTGAAGCTTTCTTT. The whole variable domain, remainder taken from reference TRBV30 and TRBJ1-1, is SQTIHQWPATLVQPVGSPLSLECTVEGTSNPNLYWYRQAAGRGLQLLFYSVGIGQISSEVPQNLSASRPQDRQFILSSKKLLLSDSGFYLCACCGVNTEAFFGQGTRLTVV.

This clone appeared a few times. The chain combines TRBV3-1 (or the pseudogene TRBV3-2) with TRBJ1-2; 7 bases map to TRBD1. Losses at the gene ends were 1 base for V and 8 bases for J; bases not matched to a gene: 7. This CDR3 contains 14 residues. Germline V gives CDR1 LGHDT, CDR2 YNNKEL (reference sequence). In nucleotides, the CDR3 is TGTGCCAGCAGCCAAGGGGACAGACAAGGCGGCTACACCTTC. It codes for CASSQGDRQGGYTF.

In this sample, this clone turned up once. The chain employs TRBV4-3 and TRBJ1-5, with D possibly matching TRBD1 (5 bases). There are 17 residues in the CDR3. The V gene lost 0 bases and the J gene lost 7 bases, with 19 bases spanning the gap. Germline V CDR1 and CDR2: LGHNA, YSLEER. For the CDR3, the DNA is TGCGCCAGCAGCCAAGATCATTCGGGGGGGGTTGGACAGCCCCAGCATTTT. Translating gives CASSQDHSGGVGQPQHF.

V is TRBV6-2 or TRBV6-3 and J is TRBJ1-2; possibly TRBD1 for D (5 bases). Germline-derived CDR1 and CDR2 are MNHEY and SVGEGT. The CDR3 consists of 15 residues. V lost 5 bases and J 0 bases, leaving 13 bases between the germline ends. CDR3 region: CASSPLRTPNYGYTF. The DNA of the CDR3 is TGTGCCAGCAGTCCCCTCAGGACACCTAACTATGGCTACACCTTC.

The V gene is TRBV5-1, the J gene TRBJ1-1, with D maybe TRBD1 (6 bases). This CDR3 has 18 amino acids. V was cut by 0 bases and J by 2 bases, with 20 bases left in between. In germline, CDR1 is SGHRS, CDR2 YFSETQ. CDR3 DNA sequence: TGCGCCAGCAGCTTGGGATTACGGGACATGACAGCCAACACTGAAGCTTTCTTT. The encoded protein is CASSLGLRDMTANTEAFF.

The chain carries TRBV7-8 and TRBJ1-2; no clear D. The V end was cut by 5 bases, the J end by 5 bases, with 9 bases between. CDR1 is SGHVS and CDR2 is FQNEAQ in the germline V gene. The CDR3 has 12 residues. CDR3 in amino acids: CASSPGSYGYTF. As DNA, the CDR3 is TGTGCCAGCAGCCCGGGGTCATATGGCTACACCTTC.

In nucleotides, the CDR3 is TGTGCCAGCAGCTTAGAGTTTACGGCGGGGGCACAAGAGACCCAGTACTTC. This sequence encodes CASSLEFTAGAQETQYF. This chain connects TRBV7-9 to TRBJ2-5; a possible D gene is TRBD2 (7 bases). This CDR3 is built from 17 residues. Trimming pared 1 base from V and 2 bases from J, leaving 17 bases between. Germline CDR1 reads SEHNR; CDR2 reads FQNEAQ (reference sequence).

J is TRBJ2-2 and V is TRBV30, with a possible D match to TRBD1 (5 bases). V was clipped by 1 base and J by 3 bases, with 9 bases between them. The germline V gene has CDR1 GTSNPN and CDR2 SVGIG (reference sequence). This CDR3 region has 14 residues. The CDR3 here is CAWSGQGYTGELFF. DNA of the CDR3: TGTGCCTGGAGTGGCCAGGGATACACCGGGGAGCTGTTTTTT.

This sequence joins TRBV29-1 and TRBJ1-2; 10 bases agree with TRBD1. V trimming: 7 bases; J trimming: 8 bases; junction bases outside the gene matches: 7. The CDR3 consists of 12 residues. Germline V gene sequence: CDR1 SQVTM, CDR2 ANQGSEA. The CDR3 loop is CSATGTGDGYTF. In DNA form, the CDR3 reads TGCAGCGCCACCGGGACAGGGGACGGCTACACCTTC.

V is TRBV3-1 (or the pseudogene TRBV3-2) and J is TRBJ1-2; D perhaps matches TRBD1 (5 bases). Trimming took off 1 base at V and 8 bases at J, with 14 bases between the two ends. Germline V gives CDR1 LGHDT, CDR2 YNNKEL (reference sequence). CDR3 length equals 14 residues. CDR3 in amino acids: CASSQVAGRDGYTF. For the CDR3, the DNA is TGTGCCAGCAGCCAAGTGGCAGGGAGGGACGGCTACACCTTC.

This chain uses TRBV15 with TRBJ2-3, with TRBD2 identical over 13 bases. After removal of 3 bases from V and 3 bases from J, the junction contained 3 bases not matched to a gene. CDR3 length: 16 amino acids. CDR1 is LNHNV, CDR2 YYDKDF, per germline (reference sequence). The CDR3 loop reads CATSSGLAGETDTQYF. The DNA of the CDR3 is TGTGCCACCAGCAGCGGACTAGCGGGGGAGACAGATACGCAGTATTTT.

This sequence joins TRBV7-2 and TRBJ2-5; D ambiguous. This CDR3 has 12 residues. Germline values: CDR1 SGHTA, CDR2 FQGNSA. V lost 6 bases, J lost 5 bases, and 10 bases lay in between. In DNA, the CDR3 is TGTGCCAGCAGTTCGACTGGGGAGACCCAGTACTTC. Translating gives CASSSTGETQYF. Combining the CDR3 with reference TRBV7-2 and TRBJ2-5 gives the whole variable domain GAGVSQSPSNKVTEKGKDVELRCDPISGHTALYWYRQSLGQGLEFLIYFQGNSAPDKSGLPSDRFSAERTGGSVSTLTIQRTQQEDSAVYLCASSSTGETQYFGPGTRLLVL.

V is TRBV4-3 and J is TRBJ2-1; tentative D call: TRBD2 (6 bases). The CDR3 is made up of 15 amino acids. CDR1 LGHNA and CDR2 YSLEER come from the germline V gene. V gave up 2 bases and J gave up 0 bases, with 8 bases separating them. The CDR3 bases are TGCGCCAGCAGCCAAAGCGGGCTCTCCTACAATGAGCAGTTCTTC. It specifies CASSQSGLSYNEQFF.